Listed below are T cell receptor beta chains from one sample, sequenced in a study of post-analysis software for immune sequencing data. TCRdb redid the calling of the PCR reads with MiXCR, one entry per CDR3 protein. The table lists 740,000 or so distinct CDR3 sequences, approximately 50% of them singletons, with around 4.5% in the top ten. Sequencing was done on a sample of blood. The receptors were gathered from a girl aged 10 to 17 with multiple sclerosis. Both conserved end residues are part of each CDR3. D genes are given only for firm matches. The size of a clone is reported for some rows only, either as once, few or many, or as a class for expanded clones.

TRBJ2-5	.	TRBV20-1	TRBD1	TGCAGTGCCAAGGGACAGGGGGAGACCCAGTACTTC	CSAKGQGETQYF
TRBJ1-2	few	TRBV6-5	.	TGTGCCAGCCGGGGTTCCACCAGAGCTAACTATGGCTACACCTTC	CASRGSTRANYGYTF
TRBJ2-7	.	TRBV12-3/TRBV12-4	.	TGTGCCAGCAGTTTCGGCCAGCAGTACGAGCAGTACTTC	CASSFGQQYEQYF
TRBJ1-2	.	TRBV6-5	.	TGTGCCAGCAGTTACCTCCTGGGAGGCTATGGCTACACCTTC	CASSYLLGGYGYTF
TRBJ2-3	.	TRBV6-6	.	TGTGCCAGCAGTTACTCCGGACAGGAGGGTCAGCCCCAGTATTTT	CASSYSGQEGQPQYF
TRBJ2-3	.	TRBV25-1	TRBD2	TGTGCCACCGAAGCGGGAGCGATTACAGATACGCAGTATTTT	CATEAGAITDTQYF
TRBJ2-5	.	TRBV7-3	.	TGTGCCAGCAGCTTATCAATTAGGCAAGAGACCCAGTACTTC	CASSLSIRQETQYF
TRBJ2-7	once	TRBV7-6	TRBD1	TGTGCCAGCAGCTTCCTCCCCCCCGGGACAGGTTCCTACGAGCAGTACTTC	CASSFLPPGTGSYEQYF
TRBJ2-7	.	TRBV7-9	.	TGTGCCAGCAGCTCCGCCCCCGACGACACGGTCTACGAGCAGTACTTC	CASSSAPDDTVYEQYF
TRBJ2-7	few	TRBV18	TRBD2	TGTGCCAGCTCACCGGGACTAGCGGAATCCTACGAGCAGTACTTC	CASSPGLAESYEQYF
TRBJ2-1	.	TRBV5-1	TRBD2	TGCGCCAGCAGCTTGGTGGGAGGGGATGAGCAGTTCTTC	CASSLVGGDEQFF
TRBJ2-3	.	TRBV20-1	.	TGCAGTGCTTGGGGTATTGCTAGCACAGATACGCAGTATTTT	CSAWGIASTDTQYF